The 15 T cell receptor beta chains below all came from one sample that was sequenced in a study of CD8 T cells in Susac syndrome. After extraction with the RNeasy kit, 0.5 to 1 ug of the RNA was reverse transcribed using random hexamers. MiXCR, run by TCRdb on the immunoSEQ multiplex PCR reads, gives a single entry per CDR3 protein. Of 65,000 to 95,000 distinct CDR3 sequences in the sample, 94% are singletons; the top ten hold roughly 0.88%. Sequencing was done on a sample of CD8+ T cells from PBMCs. These receptors originate from a human donor with Susac syndrome.

V usage is TRBV2 and J usage is TRBJ1-5; the D is unclear. The germline CDR1 and CDR2 sequences are SNHLY and FYNNEI. There are 13 residues in the CDR3. V dropped 7 bases and J dropped 1 base, with 8 bases sitting between them. DNA of the CDR3: TGTGCCAGCAATACGGGAAGCAATCAGCCCCAGCATTTT. It is translated as CASNTGSNQPQHF.

The V call is TRBV27, the J call TRBJ2-2; D gene ambiguous. Germline CDR1 MNHEY, CDR2 SMNVEV (reference sequence). This CDR3 region has 13 residues. V was shortened by 0 bases and J by 9 bases, with 8 bases between the two germline ends. The chain's CDR3 is CASSLSAARELFF. CDR3 bases: TGTGCCAGCAGTTTATCGGCTGCTCGGGAGCTGTTTTTT.

CDR3: CASSSTGGSGVNTEAFF. The CDR3 nucleotides are TGTGCCAGCAGTTCTACAGGGGGCTCGGGGGTGAACACTGAAGCTTTCTTT. The chain uses TRBV27 and TRBJ1-1, with 9 bases identical to TRBD1. With V trimmed by 4 bases and J by 0 bases, 9 bases remained unmatched. Germline V gives CDR1 MNHEY, CDR2 SMNVEV (reference sequence). The length of the CDR3 is 17 residues.

The V gene is TRBV29-1, the J gene TRBJ1-2; D possibly corresponds to TRBD1 (5 bases). V was cut by 6 bases and J by 7 bases, with 30 bases left in between. Germline assignment: CDR1 SQVTM and CDR2 ANQGSEA. CDR3 length equals 17 residues. CDR3 nucleotides: TGCAGCGTAGGGACTTTCCAACCTTCACCAACTATGGGTGGCTACACCTTC. It codes for CSVGTFQPSPTMGGYTF.

The CDR3 DNA follows: TGTGCCAGCAGCTTAGGCCGGGGGACCAACTATGGCTACACCTTC. Its protein product is CASSLGRGTNYGYTF. V gene TRBV13 combines with J gene TRBJ1-2, with TRBD1 as a possible D gene (5 bases). Trimming stripped 0 bases from V and 2 bases from J, with 10 bases between. This CDR3 spans 15 amino acids. CDR1 and CDR2 from the germline V gene are PRHDT and FYEKMQ (reference sequence).

In DNA, the CDR3 is TGTGCCAGCAGCCCAACCGCGGGACAGGGGGCCATGATCTACAATGAGCAGTTCTTC. Encoded protein: CASSPTAGQGAMIYNEQFF. V gene TRBV2 combines with J gene TRBJ2-1, with 12 bases identical to TRBD1. This CDR3 is built from 19 residues. In germline, CDR1 is SNHLY, CDR2 FYNNEI. V trimming: 6 bases; J trimming: 3 bases; junction bases outside the gene matches: 15.

The chain is built from TRBV13 and TRBJ2-1; either TRBD1 or TRBD2 may supply D (6 bases each). CDR3 length: 15 residues. CDR1 is PRHDT, CDR2 FYEKMQ, per germline (reference sequence). V was cut by 5 bases and J by 3 bases, with 14 bases left in between. In DNA form, the CDR3 reads TGTGCCAGCAGCCCAGAGGGGGGAAGCTACAATGAGCAGTTCTTC. It is translated as CASSPEGGSYNEQFF.

This clonotype was seen a single time. This sequence joins TRBV30 and TRBJ2-7; D gene unclear. CDR1 and CDR2 from the germline V gene are GTSNPN and SVGIG (reference sequence). Trimming removed 3 bases at V and 2 bases at J, with 11 bases between. The CDR3 is 13 residues long. CDR3 in amino acids: CAWSPGVAYEQYF. The CDR3 nucleotides read TGTGCCTGGAGCCCTGGCGTTGCCTACGAGCAGTACTTC.

The chain couples TRBV10-3 to TRBJ2-1; D not certain. V lost 3 bases and J lost 3, with 15 bases in between. CDR1 is ENHRY and CDR2 is SYGVKD in the germline V gene. The CDR3 is 16 amino acids. For the CDR3, the DNA is TGTGCCATCAGTGACCCCGGGTCTGGGGTCTACAATGAGCAGTTCTTC. Its translation: CAISDPGSGVYNEQFF.

The chain uses TRBV2 and TRBJ2-7; D is perhaps TRBD1 (5 bases). The length of the CDR3 is 12 residues. V was clipped by 9 bases and J by 5 bases, with 14 bases between them. Germline loops: CDR1 SNHLY, CDR2 FYNNEI. CDR3 sequence reads: CASQGSYHEQYF. The CDR3 nucleotides read TGTGCCAGTCAGGGATCTTACCACGAGCAGTACTTC.

The gene calls are TRBV6-5 and TRBJ2-1; D is unresolved. Looked up from germline, CDR1 is MNHEY and CDR2 is SVGAGI. The CDR3 runs to 13 residues. Trimming cost V 2 bases and J 9 bases, with 11 bases left between them. CDR3 coding DNA: TGTGCCAGCAGTTACGACGTGTCTGGTGAGCAGTTCTTC. Translation: CASSYDVSGEQFF.

The V gene is TRBV2, the J gene TRBJ2-2; D call uncertain. V lost 7 bases to trimming and J lost 4 bases, with 10 bases between them. The CDR3 spans 13 residues. CDR1 and CDR2 (germline): SNHLY, FYNNEI. The CDR3 sequence is CASKVSATGELFF. CDR3 DNA sequence: TGTGCCAGCAAAGTATCGGCCACCGGGGAGCTGTTTTTT.

CDR3 sequence (DNA): TGTGCCAGCAGCGACGGCCGCTGGAATGAGCAGTTCTTC. This sequence encodes CASSDGRWNEQFF. The genes are TRBV5-4 and TRBJ2-1, with D unresolved. The germline V gene encodes CDR1 SGHNT and CDR2 YYREEE (reference sequence). Trimming pared 4 bases from V and 7 bases from J, leaving 12 bases between. The CDR3 runs 13 residues.

The chain employs TRBV19 and TRBJ2-5; perhaps TRBD2 as D (6 bases). The CDR3 contains 13 residues. The germline CDR1 and CDR2 sequences are LNHDA and SQIVND (reference sequence). Deletions cut 10 bases from V and 2 bases from J, with 14 bases between. The CDR3 region is CATRGAGQETQYF. In DNA, the CDR3 is TGTGCCACCCGCGGGGCCGGGCAAGAGACCCAGTACTTC.

The V and J genes are TRBV20-1 and TRBJ1-3, with D possibly being TRBD1 (5 bases). The V end was cut by 0 bases, the J end by 4 bases, with 19 bases between. Germline lookup yields CDR1 DFQATT and CDR2 SNEGSKA (reference sequence). The CDR3 consists of 17 residues. CDR3 protein: CSARDQRVNRQGNTIYF. CDR3 DNA: TGCAGTGCTAGAGATCAACGGGTTAACAGGCAGGGAAACACCATATATTTT.